The 15 T cell receptor beta chains given below trace back to one sample, sequenced in a study of neurological immune-mediated disorders (dated by TCRdb to between 2018 and 2021). Library method: 5' RACE. The run used an Illumina HiSeq 2500. TCRdb reworked the public reads: Q25 trimming with fastp, MiXCR clone assembly, productive beta chains retained. Entries are consolidated by CDR3 protein sequence, retaining the most common genes and DNA. This sample gives around 62,000 distinct CDR3 sequences in total; approximately 4.1% of them show up just once. The ten top clones hold roughly 2.7% of the sample. Sequences were obtained from PBMCs. These receptors were taken from a man between 45 and 60 years old with multiple sclerosis.

In its sample, this clonotype was seen a few times. V gene TRBV20-1 combines with J gene TRBJ2-5, with a tentative D call TRBD1 (5 bases). The V and J ends lost 0 bases and 5 bases respectively, with 13 bases between them. The germline gives CDR1 DFQATT, CDR2 SNEGSKA (reference sequence). The CDR3 is 14 amino acids. The chain's CDR3 is CSARDRFRVETQYF. CDR3 nucleotides: TGCAGTGCTAGAGATCGTTTCAGGGTGGAGACCCAGTACTTC.

The gene calls are TRBV3-1 and TRBJ1-5, with D unclear. CDR1 is LGHDT, CDR2 YNNKEL, per germline (reference sequence). V was pared by 0 bases and J by 3 bases, with 6 bases between. The CDR3 extends over 14 amino acids. The CDR3 sequence is CASSQDVSNQPQHF. CDR3 nucleotides: TGTGCCAGCAGCCAAGACGTTTCCAATCAGCCCCAGCATTTT.

This clonotype occurred many times. V gene TRBV7-2 combines with J gene TRBJ1-1, with D perhaps TRBD1 (6 bases). The CDR3 runs to 15 residues. V lost 0 bases and J 4 bases, leaving 12 bases between the germline ends. Germline CDR1 reads SGHTA; CDR2 reads FQGNSA. The chain's CDR3 is CASSLAQGMGTEAFF. The CDR3 DNA reads TGTGCCAGCAGCTTAGCACAGGGAATGGGCACTGAAGCTTTCTTT.

This clonotype was seen ten or more times. The chain is built from TRBV12-3 or TRBV12-4 and TRBJ2-5; 8 nucleotides line up with TRBD1. The CDR3 is made up of 13 amino acids. V was clipped by 4 bases and J by 7 bases; unmatched bases: 5. CDR3 loop: CASSSGTGGTQYF. For the CDR3, the DNA is TGTGCCAGCAGTTCAGGGACAGGAGGGACCCAGTACTTC.

This clonotype has at least ten counts. The CDR3 sequence: CASSRGQGGSPLHF. CDR3 nucleotide sequence: TGTGCCAGCAGCCGGGGACAGGGAGGTTCACCCCTCCACTTT. The rearrangement links TRBV12-3 or TRBV12-4 to TRBJ1-6; TRBD1 matches at 9 bases. The CDR3 length is 14 residues. V dropped 6 bases and J dropped 9; count of bases not matched to a gene: 6.

This clonotype was found many times. The chain recombines TRBV21-1 with TRBJ2-7. TRBV21-1 is recorded as a pseudogene. The CDR3 consists of 14 residues. In DNA, the CDR3 is TGTGCCAGCAGCAAAGAGCGACATTCGGAGGAGCAGTACGTC. This gives the protein CASSKERHSEEQYV.

This clonotype occurred a few times. The CDR3 sequence: CASRRDQSNQPQHF. The CDR3 coding sequence is TGCGCCAGCAGAAGGGACCAGAGCAATCAGCCCCAGCATTTT. The chain is built from TRBV10-2 and TRBJ1-5; D is possibly TRBD1 (5 bases). V dropped 6 bases and J dropped 1 base, with 10 bases sitting between them. This CDR3 has 14 amino acids. Germline V gives CDR1 WSHSY, CDR2 SAAADI.

Many counts were recorded for this clonotype. The chain links TRBV5-1 to TRBJ2-7; 8 nucleotides match TRBD2. Germline CDR1 reads SGHRS; CDR2 reads YFSETQ. With V trimmed by 2 bases and J by 2 bases, 3 bases remained unmatched. The CDR3 runs to 14 residues. CDR3 in amino acids: CASSLTSGTYEQYF. The CDR3 nucleotides are TGCGCCAGCAGCTTAACTAGCGGAACCTACGAGCAGTACTTC.

On this clonotype itself: The CDR3 end shows no conserved phenylalanine or tryptophan, and so a read error is likely. The rearrangement uses TRBV2 and TRBJ2-1; tentatively, D is TRBD1 or TRBD2 (5 bases each). The CDR3 runs 15 residues. Germline-derived CDR1 and CDR2 are SNHLY and FYNNEI. DNA for the CDR3: TGTGCCAACAGTGAAGTTGGGGGCTCCTACAATGAGCAGTTCAAC. Protein sequence: CANSEVGGSYNEQFN.

The sample holds many counts of this clonotype. This chain joins TRBV11-2 and TRBJ1-4; D is possibly TRBD1 (6 bases). Trimming left V 3 bases short and J 7 bases short, with 15 bases between. The CDR3 has 15 residues. Germline lookup yields CDR1 SGHAT and CDR2 FQNNGV. CDR3 loop: CASSFFRGQREKLFF. In DNA form, the CDR3 reads TGTGCCAGCAGCTTTTTTCGGGGGCAGCGTGAAAAACTGTTTTTT.

This clonotype turned up a few times. The chain is built from TRBV20-1 and TRBJ2-1, with 7 bases lining up with TRBD2. V dropped 0 bases and J dropped 3; count of bases not matched to a gene: 11. CDR1 and CDR2 (germline): DFQATT, SNEGSKA (reference sequence). This CDR3 comprises 17 residues. CDR3 DNA: TGCAGTGCTAGAGAGGTGGGACGGGGGGTACACTACAATGAGCAGTTCTTC. This sequence encodes CSAREVGRGVHYNEQFF.

This clonotype was recorded many times. This chain joins TRBV7-2 and TRBJ2-1; 15 bases line up with TRBD2. Germline assignment: CDR1 SGHTA and CDR2 FQGNSA. This CDR3 is 17 amino acids long. V was clipped by 5 bases and J by 8 bases; unmatched bases: 10. CDR3 sequence: CASSLRWTSGGADEQFF. The CDR3 DNA is TGTGCCAGCAGCCTAAGATGGACTAGCGGGGGGGCCGATGAGCAGTTCTTC.

This clonotype was recorded a few times. V usage is TRBV20-1 and J usage is TRBJ2-5; tentative D call: TRBD1 (6 bases). V lost 2 bases to trimming and J lost 5 bases, with 15 bases between them. The CDR3 is 14 residues long. Germline V CDR1 and CDR2: DFQATT, SNEGSKA (reference sequence). The CDR3 spells CSARSYRVRETQYF. In DNA, the CDR3 is TGCAGTGCTAGATCCTACAGGGTACGCGAGACCCAGTACTTC.

This clonotype showed up just a few times. The chain carries TRBV6-1 and TRBJ1-5, with D unresolved. Germline V gene sequence: CDR1 MNHNS, CDR2 SASEGT. V was shortened by 0 bases and J by 7 bases, with 10 bases between the two germline ends. The CDR3 length is 14 residues. The CDR3 bases are TGTGCCAGCAGTGAAGCGGTCAGTCAGCAGCCCCAGCATTTT. It codes for CASSEAVSQQPQHF.

This clonotype was observed at least ten times. This sequence joins TRBV4-3 and TRBJ1-1; D gene uncertain. The V gene lost 0 bases and the J gene lost 5 bases, with 16 bases spanning the gap. Germline values: CDR1 LGHNA, CDR2 YSLEER. The CDR3 totals 16 residues. For the CDR3, the DNA is TGCGCCAGCAGCCAAGATTTTCGGGGATCGAATACTGAAGCTTTCTTT. Translated, it gives CASSQDFRGSNTEAFF.